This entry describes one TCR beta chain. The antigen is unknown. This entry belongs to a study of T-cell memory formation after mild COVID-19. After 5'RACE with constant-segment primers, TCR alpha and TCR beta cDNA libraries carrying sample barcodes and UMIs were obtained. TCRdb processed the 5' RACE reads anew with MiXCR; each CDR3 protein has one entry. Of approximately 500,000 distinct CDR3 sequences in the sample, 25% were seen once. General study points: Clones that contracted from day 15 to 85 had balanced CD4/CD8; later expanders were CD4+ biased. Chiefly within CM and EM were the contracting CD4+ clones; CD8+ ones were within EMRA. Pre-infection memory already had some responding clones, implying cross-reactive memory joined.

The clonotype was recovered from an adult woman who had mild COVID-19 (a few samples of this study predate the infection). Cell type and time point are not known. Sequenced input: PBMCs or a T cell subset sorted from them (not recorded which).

The CDR3 nucleotides read TGCAGCGTTGAAGGGACAGACTATGGCTACACCTTC. Translating gives CSVEGTDYGYTF. The chain joins TRBV29-1 to TRBJ1-2; possibly TRBD1 for D (6 bases). Germline values: CDR1 SQVTM, CDR2 ANQGSEA. V dropped 1 base and J dropped 3 bases, with 6 bases sitting between them. The CDR3 runs to 12 residues.